Listed here are 12 T cell receptor beta chains from one sample, sequenced in a study of blood T cell repertoires in COVID-19. Here immunoSEQ multiplex PCR was the method, and the copy in TCRdb shows in-frame clones only, minus some. The table includes 110,000 or so clones, 80% to 90% detected once. The material sequenced was peripheral blood. The receptors originated from a man in his 70s with active or convalescent COVID-19.

The chain links TRBV28 to TRBJ1-5; no reliable D call. Germline-derived CDR1 and CDR2 are MDHEN and SYDVKM. Trimming took 6 bases from V and 4 from J, leaving 7 bases between them. This CDR3 comprises 12 residues. CDR3: CASSSNNQPQHF. The CDR3 coding sequence is TGTGCCAGCAGCTCTAATAATCAGCCCCAGCATTTT. Full variable domain (remainder filled in from reference TRBV28 and TRBJ1-5): DVKVTQSSRYLVKRTGEKVFLECVQDMDHENMFWYRQDPGLGLRLIYFSYDVKMKEKGDIPEGYSVSREKKERFSLILESASTNQTSMYLCASSSNNQPQHFGDGTRLSIL.

This clone showed up just once. The rearrangement links TRBV5-1 to TRBJ2-4, with 7 bases identical to TRBD2. V gave up 1 base and J gave up 3 bases; unmatched junction bases: 4. The CDR3 has 15 residues. CDR1 is SGHRS, CDR2 YFSETQ, per germline. For the CDR3, the DNA is TGCGCCAGCAGCTTGACTAGCGAGGTCAAAAACATTCAGTACTTC. Translating it yields CASSLTSEVKNIQYF.

The rearrangement uses TRBV28 and TRBJ1-6; the match to TRBD1 covers 9 bases. From germline, CDR1 is MDHEN and CDR2 SYDVKM. The CDR3 is 14 residues long. Trimming took 6 bases from V and 9 from J; bases not matched to a gene: 6. The CDR3 DNA follows: TGTGCCAGCAGACGTCCGGGACAGGGTTCACCCCTCCACTTT. Its protein product is CASRRPGQGSPLHF.

The chain links TRBV6-2 or TRBV6-3 to TRBJ2-7; TRBD2 agrees at 7 bases. The germline V gene encodes CDR1 MNHEY and CDR2 SVGEGT. The CDR3 loop spans 16 amino acids. V lost 5 bases and J lost 4; bases outside the gene matches: 14. CDR3 nucleotides: TGTGCCAGCAGTCCCCAAGGGGTAGCGGGTTCGTACGAGCAGTACTTC. This translates into CASSPQGVAGSYEQYF.

The DNA for the CDR3 is TGCGCCAGCAGCCCCGAGGAAACAGGTAGCTACGAGCAGTACTTC. Its translation: CASSPEETGSYEQYF. The J gene is TRBJ2-7, the V gene TRBV4-1; possibly TRBD1 for D (5 bases). V was clipped by 4 bases and J by 3 bases, with 16 bases between them. The CDR3 is made up of 15 amino acids. Germline loops: CDR1 MGHRA, CDR2 YSYEKL.

This clone came up a few times. The genes are TRBV10-3 and TRBJ2-7; possibly TRBD1 for D (5 bases). Germline V gene data show CDR1 as ENHRY and CDR2 as SYGVKD. V lost 3 bases to trimming and J lost 7 bases, with 13 bases between them. There are 13 residues in the CDR3. In nucleotides, the CDR3 is TGTGCCATCAGTGAAGTGGGGCGCAGGGAGCAGTACTTC. This translates into CAISEVGRREQYF.

This sequence joins TRBV12-5 and TRBJ2-7; D is perhaps TRBD2 (6 bases). The CDR3 length is 12 residues. Trimming left V 5 bases short and J 3 bases short, with 8 bases between. Germline V gives CDR1 LGHNT, CDR2 FRNRAP. CDR3 in amino acids: CASGPGDYEQYF. DNA for the CDR3: TGTGCTAGTGGTCCGGGAGACTACGAGCAGTACTTC.

This rearrangement joins TRBV27 to TRBJ2-7; TRBD1 matches 9 bases. V trimming: 3 bases; J trimming: 9 bases; junction bases outside the gene matches: 12. The CDR3 is 15 residues long. CDR1 MNHEY and CDR2 SMNVEV come from the germline V gene (reference sequence). CDR3: CASSLVGIGQGLQYF. CDR3 sequence (DNA): TGTGCCAGCAGTTTGGTAGGTATAGGACAGGGGTTGCAGTACTTC.

This rearrangement joins TRBV6-5 to TRBJ1-5, with D uncertain. The germline V gene has CDR1 MNHEY and CDR2 SVGAGI. CDR3 length: 13 residues. V was cut by 6 bases and J by 5 bases, with 11 bases left in between. The CDR3 reads CASSSGGYQPQHF. In DNA form, the CDR3 reads TGTGCCAGCAGCTCTGGAGGCTATCAGCCCCAGCATTTT.

The rearrangement links TRBV6-5 to TRBJ1-1, with D hard to call. The germline V gene encodes CDR1 MNHEY and CDR2 SVGAGI. Trimming left V 2 bases short and J 2 bases short, with 15 bases between. The CDR3 has 16 amino acids. The CDR3 loop reads CASSYGPTGFNTEAFF. The CDR3 nucleotides are TGTGCCAGCAGTTACGGTCCTACCGGGTTTAACACTGAAGCTTTCTTT.

The genes are TRBV27 and TRBJ1-4; 7 nucleotides agree with TRBD1. The V gene's germline CDR1 is MNHEY and CDR2 SMNVEV (reference sequence). This CDR3 comprises 16 residues. With V trimmed by 0 bases and J by 4 bases, 5 bases remained unmatched. The chain's CDR3 is CASSLSQGRGNEKLFF. The DNA of the CDR3 is TGTGCCAGCAGTTTATCACAGGGGAGAGGTAATGAAAAACTGTTTTTT.

This chain joins TRBV11-2 and TRBJ1-2, with TRBD1 matching 9 bases. The CDR3 covers 13 residues. The germline V gene encodes CDR1 SGHAT and CDR2 FQNNGV. V shed 6 bases, J shed 7 bases, and the junction held 6 bases outside the gene matches. CDR3 sequence (DNA): TGTGCCAGCAGGCGGACAGGGGCCTCTGGCTACACCTTC. This gives the protein CASRRTGASGYTF.